The 25 T cell receptor beta chains listed next were all sequenced from one sample in a study of blood T cell repertoires in COVID-19. Profiled with immunoSEQ multiplex PCR; TCRdb holds only in-frame clones, not every one. The table records 75,000 to 95,000 clones, approximately 80% of them present only once. Material for sequencing was peripheral blood. The receptor set was obtained from a man aged 45-65 years with acute or convalescent COVID-19.

The chain carries TRBV27 and TRBJ2-3; 7 bases align to TRBD2. J gave up 5 bases and V 3 bases, and 8 bases lay outside the gene matches. Germline V gives CDR1 MNHEY, CDR2 SMNVEV (reference sequence). This CDR3 has 15 residues. The CDR3, as DNA: TGTGCCAGCAGTTTGGAGGGAGGGCCCGGAGATACGCAGTATTTT. This gives the protein CASSLEGGPGDTQYF.

V usage is TRBV4-3 and J usage is TRBJ1-1, with D possibly TRBD1 on 5 matching bases. The CDR3 extends over 15 amino acids. Germline V gives CDR1 LGHNA, CDR2 YSLEER. V shed 1 base and J shed 8 bases, with 17 bases lying between them. Here the CDR3 reads CASSQGGRPGGEAFF. The DNA of the CDR3 is TGCGCCAGCAGCCAAGGGGGACGCCCGGGGGGAGAAGCTTTCTTT.

The CDR3 coding sequence is TGTGCCAGCAGCGTAGCCTCGGGGGTCAGTTCACCCCTCCACTTT. Protein sequence: CASSVASGVSSPLHF. This sequence joins TRBV9 and TRBJ1-6, with D perhaps TRBD1 (5 bases). The V end was cut by 0 bases, the J end by 9 bases, with 13 bases between. The CDR3 runs 15 residues. The germline gives CDR1 SGDLS, CDR2 YYNGEE. Combining the CDR3 with reference TRBV9 and TRBJ1-6 gives the whole variable domain DSGVTQTPKHLITATGQRVTLRCSPRSGDLSVYWYQQSLDQGLQFLIQYYNGEERAKGNILERFSAQQFPDLHSELNLSSLELGDSALYFCASSVASGVSSPLHFGNGTRLTVT.

The chain is built from TRBV4-1 and TRBJ2-1, with D possibly being TRBD2 (6 bases). CDR3 length: 17 residues. Trimming shortened V by 3 bases and J by 0 bases, and 15 bases separated the two germline ends. The V gene's germline CDR1 is MGHRA and CDR2 YSYEKL. This CDR3 reads CASSHPRLVRSYNEQFF. CDR3 bases: TGCGCCAGCAGCCACCCTAGACTAGTCCGCTCCTACAATGAGCAGTTCTTC.

J is TRBJ2-2 and V is TRBV30; TRBD2 aligns across 10 bases. V gave up 3 bases and J gave up 7 bases; unmatched junction bases: 11. Germline V gene data show CDR1 as GTSNPN and CDR2 as SVGIG (reference sequence). The CDR3 runs 16 residues. The CDR3 loop reads CAWSQAPSGGVGELFF. CDR3 coding DNA: TGTGCCTGGAGCCAGGCTCCTAGCGGGGGTGTCGGGGAGCTGTTTTTT.

The rearrangement links TRBV7-9 to TRBJ1-1; D uncertain. The CDR3 has 11 amino acids. V was trimmed by 2 bases and J by 10 bases, leaving 8 bases between them. Germline V lookup: CDR1 SEHNR, CDR2 FQNEAQ (reference sequence). For the CDR3, the DNA is TGTGCCAGCAGCTTATTAGTTCCAGCTTTCTTT. Amino acid sequence: CASSLLVPAFF.

The J gene is TRBJ1-1, the V gene TRBV4-1, with D hard to call. Trimming took 5 bases from V and 5 from J, leaving 15 bases between them. Germline CDR1 and CDR2: MGHRA and YSYEKL. CDR3 size: 14 residues. CDR3 sequence reads: CASSYYSRDTEAFF. The DNA for the CDR3 is TGCGCCAGCAGCTACTATTCGAGGGATACTGAAGCTTTCTTT.

This clone showed up just once. This sequence joins TRBV27 and TRBJ2-7; tentatively, D is TRBD2 (5 bases). V was pared by 0 bases and J by 4 bases, with 13 bases between. This CDR3 has 15 residues. CDR1 and CDR2 (germline): MNHEY, SMNVEV (reference sequence). The CDR3 coding sequence is TGTGCCAGCAGTTTATCCCCATCCACGGGATACGAGCAGTACTTC. Its translation is CASSLSPSTGYEQYF.

This clone was recorded only once. The chain couples TRBV6-5 to TRBJ1-4; possibly TRBD1 for D (6 bases). CDR1 MNHEY and CDR2 SVGAGI come from the germline V gene. Trimming took off 6 bases at V and 6 bases at J, with 14 bases between the two ends. The CDR3 spans 14 residues. CDR3 in amino acids: CASRALGAHEKLFF. The CDR3 nucleotides are TGTGCCAGCAGGGCGTTGGGGGCGCATGAAAAACTGTTTTTT.

Here the CDR3 reads CASSPTQPTGELFF. Written as DNA, the CDR3 is TGTGCCAGCTCACCAACACAACCCACCGGGGAGCTGTTTTTT. The chain carries TRBV18 and TRBJ2-2; D call uncertain. V dropped 2 bases and J dropped 4 bases, with 8 bases sitting between them. The CDR3 has 14 amino acids. Germline CDR1 KGHSH, CDR2 LQKENI.

CDR3 bases: TGTGCCAGTAGTATAGGAGGAGGGGAAGCTTTCTTT. This gives the protein CASSIGGGEAFF. The rearrangement links TRBV19 to TRBJ1-1; D is uncertain. Trimming shortened V by 1 base and J by 8 bases, and 8 bases separated the two germline ends. CDR3 length equals 12 residues. Germline CDR1 LNHDA, CDR2 SQIVND (reference sequence).

The V and J genes are TRBV5-1 and TRBJ1-2; D remains unclear. Between the trimmed V and J ends, which lost 4 bases and 8 bases, there was a span of 9 bases. Germline CDR1 reads SGHRS; CDR2 reads YFSETQ. This CDR3 is built from 11 residues. CDR3 in amino acids: CASSPTGGYTF. CDR3 DNA: TGCGCCAGCAGCCCGACTGGGGGCTACACCTTC.

This chain joins TRBV2 and TRBJ1-6; 7 bases fit TRBD1. In germline, CDR1 is SNHLY, CDR2 FYNNEI. The CDR3 has 19 residues. V shed 1 base and J 0 bases; nucleotides not matched to a gene: 9. The CDR3 reads CASSEGVRGSISYNSPLHF. CDR3 in DNA: TGTGCCAGCAGTGAAGGAGTCAGGGGGTCCATCTCCTATAATTCACCCCTCCACTTT.

This clone was found once. This chain connects TRBV19 to TRBJ2-7; 8 nucleotides match TRBD2. V lost 1 base, J lost 5 bases, and 10 bases stayed unmatched. Per germline, CDR1 LNHDA and CDR2 SQIVND (reference sequence). This CDR3 comprises 16 residues. The CDR3 DNA is TGTGCCAGTAGTATAGTGGGAGGACTAGCTGGTGACGAGCAGTACTTC. Translating it yields CASSIVGGLAGDEQYF.

V gene TRBV28 combines with J gene TRBJ2-1, with D possibly being TRBD2 (5 bases). V was pared by 8 bases and J by 1 base, with 18 bases between. The CDR3 spans 16 residues. Germline loops: CDR1 MDHEN, CDR2 SYDVKM. In DNA, the CDR3 is TGTGCCAGCGGGCCCCCGGCTCGCGGGTCCTACAATGAGCAGTTCTTC. This sequence encodes CASGPPARGSYNEQFF.

The chain joins TRBV30 to TRBJ1-1, with D unresolved. Germline CDR1 and CDR2: GTSNPN and SVGIG (reference sequence). The CDR3 sequence is 10 residues long. V was pared by 6 bases and J by 4 bases, with 6 bases between. CDR3 in DNA: TGTGCCTGCGGTAGCACTGAAGCTTTCTTT. Protein: CACGSTEAFF.

This rearrangement joins TRBV18 to TRBJ1-2; TRBD1 is a possible D gene (6 bases). V was trimmed by 0 bases and J by 7 bases, leaving 21 bases between them. There are 17 residues in the CDR3. The germline CDR1 and CDR2 sequences are KGHSH and LQKENI. In DNA, the CDR3 is TGTGCCAGCTCACCACCTCTCCCAGGGGTTAGTGAGCGTGGCTACACCTTC. Amino acids: CASSPPLPGVSERGYTF.

The V gene is TRBV18, the J gene TRBJ1-4; D is unclear. The V end was cut by 3 bases, the J end by 8 bases, with 10 bases between. The CDR3 extends over 13 amino acids. CDR1 is KGHSH, CDR2 LQKENI, per germline. CDR3 residues: CASSPQPGEKLFF. The CDR3 coding sequence is TGTGCCAGCTCACCTCAGCCGGGGGAAAAACTGTTTTTT.

The chain combines TRBV19 with TRBJ1-2; D possibly corresponds to TRBD1 (5 bases). The length of the CDR3 is 14 residues. Trimming left V 7 bases short and J 6 bases short, with 18 bases between. Per the germline V gene, CDR1 is LNHDA and CDR2 is SQIVND (reference sequence). The CDR3 region is CASTKQGGEHGYTF. CDR3 bases: TGTGCCAGTACCAAGCAGGGAGGGGAGCATGGCTACACCTTC.

This clone was detected only once. The chain recombines TRBV28 with TRBJ2-3; 7 nucleotides agree with TRBD1. The ends lost 2 bases at V and 0 bases at J; junction bases unmatched: 8. CDR1 and CDR2 (germline): MDHEN, SYDVKM. The CDR3 is made up of 17 amino acids. CDR3 coding DNA: TGTGCCAGCAGTTTAAGCGCGGACAGGCCTAGCACAGATACGCAGTATTTT. Protein: CASSLSADRPSTDTQYF.

V gene TRBV6-2 or TRBV6-3 combines with J gene TRBJ2-3; tentatively, D is TRBD1 (5 bases). With 2 bases removed from V and 1 base from J, the gap between germline ends came to 19 bases. Germline values: CDR1 MNHEY, CDR2 SVGEGT. The CDR3 sequence is 18 residues long. The CDR3 region has the DNA TGTGCCAGCAGTTACCCTACCCACTCCTCCAGGGGCACAGATACGCAGTATTTT. This translates into CASSYPTHSSRGTDTQYF.

V usage is TRBV19 and J usage is TRBJ2-1; D possibly corresponds to TRBD1 (5 bases). Per the germline V gene, CDR1 is LNHDA and CDR2 is SQIVND (reference sequence). CDR3 length: 15 amino acids. Trimming shortened V by 5 bases and J by 0 bases, and 11 bases separated the two germline ends. CDR3 sequence reads: CASSDWGGSYNEQFF. The CDR3 bases are TGTGCCAGTAGTGACTGGGGCGGCTCCTACAATGAGCAGTTCTTC.

The chain combines TRBV6-1 with TRBJ2-1, with 12 bases identical to TRBD2. This CDR3 spans 16 amino acids. J was trimmed by 4 bases and V by 4 bases; bases with no gene match: 5. Germline values: CDR1 MNHNS, CDR2 SASEGT. Here the CDR3 reads CASSGLLAGGYNEQFF. The CDR3 DNA reads TGTGCCAGCAGTGGTCTACTAGCGGGAGGATACAATGAGCAGTTCTTC.

This chain connects TRBV27 to TRBJ1-2; 7 bases are a match to TRBD1. The CDR3 runs 14 residues. After removal of 6 bases from V and 7 bases from J, the junction contained 11 bases not matched to a gene. Looked up from germline, CDR1 is MNHEY and CDR2 is SMNVEV (reference sequence). CDR3 coding DNA: TGTGCCAGCAGCCTGCGGGGACAGCTAACTGGCTACACCTTC. Residues: CASSLRGQLTGYTF.

This chain uses TRBV2 with TRBJ2-3; a weak D match, TRBD1 (6 bases). V lost 11 bases to trimming and J lost 3 bases, with 9 bases between them. CDR3 size: 11 residues. Germline V gives CDR1 SNHLY, CDR2 FYNNEI. CDR3 protein: CAEQGTDTQYF. DNA for the CDR3: TGTGCCGAACAGGGTACAGATACGCAGTATTTT.